These T cell receptor beta chains were read from a single sample in a study of blood T cell repertoires in COVID-19. TCRdb's copy holds only in-frame clones and misses some; the assay was immunoSEQ multiplex PCR. The table shows about 89,000 clones, with nearly 95% occurring only once. Source material: peripheral blood. These receptors were taken from a human donor with active COVID-19. The donor label of this sample is uncertain. Both conserved end residues are part of each CDR3. Fields, in order: V gene, D gene, clone size, J gene, CDR3 DNA, CDR3 protein. A D gene is named only where the DNA matches it firmly. The size of a clone is reported for some rows only, either as once, few or many, or as a class for expanded clones.

V gene: TRBV12-3/TRBV12-4; D gene: TRBD1; clone size: .; J gene: TRBJ2-1; CDR3 DNA: TGTGCCAGCAGTGGCCGGGACAGGAACCTCGCCATCTTC; CDR3 protein: CASSGRDRNLAIF
V gene: TRBV18; D gene: .; clone size: .; J gene: TRBJ1-1; CDR3 DNA: TGTGCCAGCTCAAGGGGGACGGGCGATAACACTGAAGCTTTCTTT; CDR3 protein: CASSRGTGDNTEAFF
V gene: TRBV7-2; D gene: .; clone size: .; J gene: TRBJ2-3; CDR3 DNA: TGTGCCAGCAGCCTCTCCACAGATACGCAGTATTTT; CDR3 protein: CASSLSTDTQYF
V gene: TRBV27; D gene: TRBD2; clone size: .; J gene: TRBJ2-1; CDR3 DNA: TGTGCCAGCAGTCCTTGGACTAGCGGGGGGGCAGAGCAGTTCTTC; CDR3 protein: CASSPWTSGGAEQFF
V gene: TRBV19; D gene: TRBD1; clone size: .; J gene: TRBJ1-5; CDR3 DNA: TGTGCCAGTAGTATTTGGGGACAGGGGGCCAATCAGCCCCAGCATTTT; CDR3 protein: CASSIWGQGANQPQHF
V gene: TRBV7-2; D gene: TRBD1; clone size: .; J gene: TRBJ1-2; CDR3 DNA: TGTGCCAGCAGCTCGACCGGGACAGTTAACTATGGCTACACCTTC; CDR3 protein: CASSSTGTVNYGYTF
V gene: TRBV7-2; D gene: TRBD2; clone size: .; J gene: TRBJ2-3; CDR3 DNA: TGTGCCAGCAGCTTATCAACTAGCGAGAATACGCAGTATTTT; CDR3 protein: CASSLSTSENTQYF
V gene: TRBV28; D gene: TRBD1; clone size: .; J gene: TRBJ1-5; CDR3 DNA: TGTGCCAGCAGAAGTCCGGGACAGGGTACCAATCAGCCCCAGCATTTT; CDR3 protein: CASRSPGQGTNQPQHF
V gene: TRBV5-1; D gene: .; clone size: .; J gene: TRBJ1-3; CDR3 DNA: TGCGCCAGCAGCTTGGTAGGGGCAGCCTCTGGAAACACCATATATTTT; CDR3 protein: CASSLVGAASGNTIYF
V gene: TRBV20-1; D gene: .; clone size: .; J gene: TRBJ2-7; CDR3 DNA: TGCAGTGCTAGTAGTTCAGCGCAGCCGTCCTACGAGCAGTACTTC; CDR3 protein: CSASSSAQPSYEQYF
V gene: TRBV7-6; D gene: TRBD1; clone size: .; J gene: TRBJ2-2; CDR3 DNA: TGTGCCTCCCTAGGACAGGGGGCTTGGACCGGGGAGCTGTTTTTT; CDR3 protein: CASLGQGAWTGELFF
V gene: TRBV11-3; D gene: TRBD2; clone size: .; J gene: TRBJ2-5; CDR3 DNA: TGTGCCAGCAGCGCGGGGGTTGAGGTTCAAGAGACCCAGTACTTC; CDR3 protein: CASSAGVEVQETQYF
V gene: TRBV19; D gene: .; clone size: .; J gene: TRBJ1-6; CDR3 DNA: TGTGCCAGTAGTAAAGGCGGTAGTAATTCACCCCTCCACTTT; CDR3 protein: CASSKGGSNSPLHF
V gene: TRBV3-1/TRBV3-2; D gene: .; clone size: .; J gene: TRBJ1-6; CDR3 DNA: TGTGCCAGCAGCACTCGACTTGGCTCCTATAATTCACCCCTCCACTTT; CDR3 protein: CASSTRLGSYNSPLHF
V gene: TRBV7-9; D gene: .; clone size: .; J gene: TRBJ1-1; CDR3 DNA: TGTGCCAGCAGCAGCCAGGGTGGAAAAGCTTTCTTT; CDR3 protein: CASSSQGGKAFF
V gene: TRBV25-1; D gene: .; clone size: .; J gene: TRBJ2-7; CDR3 DNA: TGTGCCAGCGCCTCCGGGGGTCCCTCCTACGAGCAGTACTTC; CDR3 protein: CASASGGPSYEQYF
V gene: TRBV27; D gene: .; clone size: .; J gene: TRBJ2-7; CDR3 DNA: TGTGCCAGCAGTTCACCTGGGGCTAACCACGAGCAGTACTTC; CDR3 protein: CASSSPGANHEQYF
V gene: TRBV24-1; D gene: TRBD2; clone size: .; J gene: TRBJ2-3; CDR3 DNA: TGTGCCACCAGTGAATTTAGAGCGGGAGGTTCAGATACGCAGTATTTT; CDR3 protein: CATSEFRAGGSDTQYF
V gene: TRBV5-1; D gene: .; clone size: .; J gene: TRBJ2-2; CDR3 DNA: TGCGCCAGCAGCTTGAGCGGAGGGCCCGGGGAGCTGTTTTTT; CDR3 protein: CASSLSGGPGELFF
V gene: TRBV6-5; D gene: TRBD1; clone size: .; J gene: TRBJ2-7; CDR3 DNA: TGTGCCAGCAGTTACTCGGGACAGGCCGCCTACGAGCAGTACTTC; CDR3 protein: CASSYSGQAAYEQYF
V gene: TRBV20-1; D gene: TRBD1; clone size: .; J gene: TRBJ2-3; CDR3 DNA: TGCAGTGCTAGTGGGACAGGGGTCACAGATACGCAGTATTTT; CDR3 protein: CSASGTGVTDTQYF
V gene: TRBV6-5; D gene: TRBD2; clone size: .; J gene: TRBJ2-3; CDR3 DNA: TGTGCCAGCAGACTGGGGGGGGATACGCAGTATTTT; CDR3 protein: CASRLGGDTQYF
V gene: TRBV19; D gene: .; clone size: .; J gene: TRBJ2-3; CDR3 DNA: TGTGCCAGTAGTATGGGGGCAGGAAGCACAGATACGCAGTATTTT; CDR3 protein: CASSMGAGSTDTQYF
V gene: TRBV19; D gene: TRBD1; clone size: .; J gene: TRBJ2-2; CDR3 DNA: TGTGCCAGTAGTTTGTCACAGGGGACCACCGGGGAGCTGTTTTTT; CDR3 protein: CASSLSQGTTGELFF
V gene: TRBV5-1; D gene: TRBD1; clone size: .; J gene: TRBJ2-7; CDR3 DNA: TGCGCCAGCCAAGACAGGGGGCTTCGCTTGGGGGAGCAGTACTTC; CDR3 protein: CASQDRGLRLGEQYF
V gene: TRBV24-1; D gene: .; clone size: .; J gene: TRBJ2-1; CDR3 DNA: TGTGCCACCAGTGCCCTGGAGTCGGGGGACGGGCCCTACAATGAGCAGTTCTTC; CDR3 protein: CATSALESGDGPYNEQFF
V gene: TRBV7-8; D gene: TRBD1; clone size: .; J gene: TRBJ2-7; CDR3 DNA: TGTGCCAGCCGTCCGAGCGAGACCGGGACAGCCGAGCAGTACTTC; CDR3 protein: CASRPSETGTAEQYF
V gene: TRBV19; D gene: .; clone size: once; J gene: TRBJ2-1; CDR3 DNA: TGTGCCGCGAGAGCCTACAATGAGCAGTTCTTC; CDR3 protein: CAARAYNEQFF
V gene: TRBV11-3; D gene: .; clone size: .; J gene: TRBJ2-7; CDR3 DNA: TGTGCCAGCAGCATACGACGGCAGGCCTACGAGCAGTACTTC; CDR3 protein: CASSIRRQAYEQYF
V gene: TRBV4-3; D gene: TRBD1; clone size: .; J gene: TRBJ2-3; CDR3 DNA: TGCGCCAGCAGCCGAACAATCGCACAGGGGGACACAGATACGCAGTATTTT; CDR3 protein: CASSRTIAQGDTDTQYF
V gene: TRBV6-5; D gene: .; clone size: .; J gene: TRBJ1-5; CDR3 DNA: TGTGCCAGCACTCCGGGAAGCAATCAGCCCCAGCATTTT; CDR3 protein: CASTPGSNQPQHF
V gene: TRBV24-1; D gene: .; clone size: .; J gene: TRBJ2-2; CDR3 DNA: TGTGCCACCAGTGGGACACAGGGGGGGGACTGGAACACCGGGGAGCTGTTTTTT; CDR3 protein: CATSGTQGGDWNTGELFF
V gene: TRBV12-5; D gene: .; clone size: .; J gene: TRBJ2-3; CDR3 DNA: TGTGCTAGTGGTCTCTACACAGATACGCAGTATTTT; CDR3 protein: CASGLYTDTQYF
V gene: TRBV4-1; D gene: TRBD2; clone size: .; J gene: TRBJ2-3; CDR3 DNA: TGCGCCAGCAGCCCCCAGAGCGGGGACGCAGATACGCAGTATTTT; CDR3 protein: CASSPQSGDADTQYF
V gene: TRBV4-3; D gene: .; clone size: .; J gene: TRBJ2-6; CDR3 DNA: TGCGCCAGCAGCCAATACATAAGTAACGTCCTGACTTTC; CDR3 protein: CASSQYISNVLTF
V gene: TRBV21-1; D gene: .; clone size: once; J gene: TRBJ2-7; CDR3 DNA: TGTGCCAGCAGCAGCCGCCCAGGGTACGAGCAGTACTTC; CDR3 protein: CASSSRPGYEQYF
V gene: TRBV6-6; D gene: .; clone size: .; J gene: TRBJ1-1; CDR3 DNA: TGTGCCAGCGCCCGGGAGGGCCCATACACTGAAGCTTTCTTT; CDR3 protein: CASAREGPYTEAFF